The 7 T cell receptor beta chains below come from one sample, sequenced in a study of technical replicates of blood from a few donors. Measured with immunoSEQ multiplex PCR; TCRdb has only the in-frame clones, and not every one. The sample contains 70,000 to 85,000 clones, approximately 97% of which appear only once. The sample taken for sequencing was T cells isolated from PBMCs. The receptors originated from a human donor in good health.

The gene calls are TRBV28 and TRBJ1-4; a possible D gene is TRBD1 (6 bases). This CDR3 spans 16 amino acids. CDR1 MDHEN and CDR2 SYDVKM come from the germline V gene. Deletions cut 6 bases from V and 7 bases from J, with 21 bases between. CDR3 DNA: TGTGCCAGCAGCCCTGAGCTAAGGACAGTCGCTGAAAAACTGTTTTTT. Encoded protein: CASSPELRTVAEKLFF.

A single count supports this clone. The chain links TRBV7-9 to TRBJ2-5, with 10 bases fitting TRBD1. The CDR3 is 18 residues long. V lost 5 bases to trimming and J lost 5 bases; unmatched junction nucleotides: 17. Germline lookup yields CDR1 SEHNR and CDR2 FQNEAQ (reference sequence). CDR3 DNA sequence: TGTGCCAGCAGCGCGAGCCGGGACAGGGGCAAACAGCAGGAGACCCAGTACTTC. Its translation: CASSASRDRGKQQETQYF.

The CDR3 sequence is CASSNLGQGGVTGELFF. CDR3 nucleotides: TGTGCCAGCAGCAATCTAGGACAGGGTGGGGTCACCGGGGAGCTGTTTTTT. This chain uses TRBV7-7 with TRBJ2-2; 8 bases line up with TRBD1. Looked up from germline, CDR1 is SSHAT and CDR2 is FNYEAQ (reference sequence). Losses at the gene ends were 5 bases for V and 4 bases for J; bases not matched to a gene: 12. The CDR3 is 17 amino acids.

This chain joins TRBV5-1 and TRBJ1-2; D uncertain. V lost 1 base and J 8 bases, leaving 18 bases between the germline ends. This CDR3 is built from 15 residues. CDR1 SGHRS and CDR2 YFSETQ come from the germline V gene. The CDR3 coding sequence is TGCGCCAGCAGCTTGACTTGGGCGGGATTCGGGGGCTACACCTTC. Amino acids: CASSLTWAGFGGYTF.

V and J are TRBV4-1 and TRBJ2-1; 8 bases agree with TRBD2. Germline assignment: CDR1 MGHRA and CDR2 YSYEKL. The CDR3 is 17 residues long. V shed 0 bases, J shed 6 bases, and the junction held 10 bases outside the gene matches. This CDR3 is CASSQDLGLARANEQFF. Written as DNA, the CDR3 is TGCGCCAGCAGCCAAGATCTCGGACTAGCCAGAGCCAATGAGCAGTTCTTC.

The gene calls are TRBV27 and TRBJ2-6, with D perhaps matching TRBD2 (6 bases). The V gene lost 1 base and the J gene lost 0 bases, with 10 bases spanning the gap. Germline assignment: CDR1 MNHEY and CDR2 SMNVEV (reference sequence). CDR3 size: 17 residues. The DNA of the CDR3 is TGTGCCAGCAGTTTATGGCCGGACTACTCTGGGGCCAACGTCCTGACTTTC. This codes for CASSLWPDYSGANVLTF.

The chain carries TRBV10-1 and TRBJ2-2; D gene ambiguous. CDR3 size: 17 residues. Germline CDR1 is WNHNN and CDR2 is SYGVQD (reference sequence). Trimming pared 5 bases from V and 1 base from J, leaving 17 bases between. CDR3 amino acids: CASSRLSPLQNTGELFF. The DNA for the CDR3 is TGCGCCAGCAGTCGGTTAAGTCCCCTGCAGAACACCGGGGAGCTGTTTTTT.